The 25 T cell receptor beta chains reported below all come from one sample, sequenced in a study of response to subunit inactivated influenza vaccine (dated by TCRdb to between 2018 and 2020). Library prep was done by RT-PCR. Sequencing used an Illumina HiSeq 2500. TCRdb applied fastp at Q25 and MiXCR to the public reads, then kept only in-frame beta chains. Rows are unified per CDR3 protein, each entry keeping the most common DNA and genes. Within this sample are 600,000 to 700,000 distinct CDR3 sequences, with 14% of them counted one time only. Together, the top ten hold roughly 7.6% of the sample. The sample here was PBMCs from blood, taken less than 15 days before vaccination. The receptors here all came from a man aged 45 to 65 who received an inactivated influenza vaccine. Donor details come from another sample of the same person, matched by shared clones.

V is TRBV12-3 or TRBV12-4 and J is TRBJ2-2, with D possibly TRBD1 on 5 matching bases. V gave up 6 bases and J gave up 0 bases, with 11 bases separating them. CDR3 size: 15 residues. The CDR3 bases are TGTGCCAGCAGGCAAGACAGCACGAACACCGGGGAGCTGTTTTTT. This sequence encodes CASRQDSTNTGELFF.

This clonotype was seen a few times. V gene TRBV4-2 combines with J gene TRBJ2-7; D gene unclear. Trimming left V 1 base short and J 5 bases short, with 12 bases between. Germline CDR1 reads LGHNA; CDR2 reads YNFKEQ. The CDR3 totals 14 residues. The CDR3, as DNA: TGTGCCAGCAGCCAAGCTTCTGGTGACAACGAGCAGTACTTC. It specifies CASSQASGDNEQYF.

This chain joins TRBV4-2 and TRBJ2-5; D is unresolved. Looked up from germline, CDR1 is LGHNA and CDR2 is YNFKEQ. This CDR3 is built from 14 residues. V lost 0 bases, J lost 5 bases, and 10 bases lay in between. CDR3 residues: CASSQDKVSETQYF. The DNA of the CDR3 is TGTGCCAGCAGCCAAGACAAGGTTTCCGAGACCCAGTACTTC.

This clonotype was seen many times. The V call is TRBV20-1, the J call TRBJ2-7; 12 nucleotides line up with TRBD2. J was trimmed by 7 bases and V by 5 bases; bases with no gene match: 24. Looked up from germline, CDR1 is DFQATT and CDR2 is SNEGSKA (reference sequence). The CDR3 length is 19 residues. The CDR3 protein is CSALNSGTSGPGASREQYF. CDR3 nucleotide sequence: TGCAGTGCTCTTAACTCCGGGACTAGCGGGCCCGGGGCATCTCGGGAGCAGTACTTC.

Only a few counts were recorded for this clonotype. The rearrangement joins TRBV12-3 or TRBV12-4 to TRBJ2-5; tentatively, D is TRBD1 or TRBD2 (7 bases each). The V gene lost 6 bases and the J gene lost 0 bases, with 14 bases spanning the gap. The CDR3 has 15 amino acids. The CDR3 spells CASSQGGGHQETQYF. DNA for the CDR3: TGTGCCAGCAGCCAGGGGGGGGGACACCAAGAGACCCAGTACTTC.

The chain recombines TRBV24-1 with TRBJ2-1, with D perhaps matching TRBD1 or TRBD2 (5 bases each). The CDR3 totals 15 residues. With 2 bases removed from V and 3 bases from J, the gap between germline ends came to 10 bases. Germline V gene data show CDR1 as KGHDR and CDR2 as SFDVKD. CDR3: CATSDWDQNYNEQFF. The CDR3 bases are TGTGCCACCAGTGATTGGGACCAGAACTACAATGAGCAGTTCTTC.

In its sample, this clonotype was seen a few times. CDR3 DNA: TGTGCCAGCAGTTTGGCGGGGGAGGCTTACAATGAGCAGTTCTTC. Translating gives CASSLAGEAYNEQFF. The V and J genes are TRBV27 and TRBJ2-1, with 7 bases that match TRBD2. Trimming cost V 3 bases and J 4 bases; bases outside gene matches: 6. Germline V gives CDR1 MNHEY, CDR2 SMNVEV (reference sequence). CDR3 length equals 15 residues.

This clonotype showed up just a few times. This sequence joins TRBV10-3 and TRBJ2-6; D possibly uses TRBD1 or TRBD2 (5 bases each). This CDR3 has 14 residues. CDR1 and CDR2 from the germline V gene are ENHRY and SYGVKD. V lost 4 bases and J lost 6, with 10 bases in between. The CDR3 coding sequence is TGTGCCATCAGTGGAGGGACGTCGGCCAACGTCCTGACTTTC. It yields the protein CAISGGTSANVLTF.

This clonotype was seen a few times. The chain is built from TRBV24-1 and TRBJ2-3, with D maybe TRBD1 (5 bases). In germline, CDR1 is KGHDR, CDR2 SFDVKD. Trimming stripped 3 bases from V and 8 bases from J, with 17 bases between. This CDR3 spans 15 amino acids. The CDR3 coding sequence is TGTGCCACCAGTGATCCCCGTGATGGACAAATTACGCAGTATTTT. It is translated as CATSDPRDGQITQYF.

This clonotype was recorded many times. The chain carries TRBV9 and TRBJ2-1; no clear D. Trimming removed 0 bases at V and 0 bases at J, with 10 bases between. Germline CDR1 is SGDLS and CDR2 is YYNGEE. The CDR3 is made up of 16 amino acids. The CDR3 coding sequence is TGTGCCAGCAGCGTAGCTCCAGAGCACTCCTACAATGAGCAGTTCTTC. Translating gives CASSVAPEHSYNEQFF.

This clonotype has more than one count but fewer than ten. The chain employs TRBV5-1 and TRBJ2-7, with D tentatively TRBD2 (5 bases). Looked up from germline, CDR1 is SGHRS and CDR2 is YFSETQ. The CDR3 is made up of 14 amino acids. Trimming stripped 5 bases from V and 2 bases from J, with 14 bases between. The CDR3 sequence: CASSEVRAPYEQYF. The CDR3 nucleotides read TGCGCCAGCAGTGAGGTGAGGGCTCCCTACGAGCAGTACTTC.

This clonotype came up a few times. The V call is TRBV5-6, the J call TRBJ2-3, with 9 bases that match TRBD2. Germline V lookup: CDR1 SGHDT, CDR2 YYEEEE. The CDR3 length is 12 residues. The J segment lost 11 bases and the V segment lost 4 bases, leaving 5 bases of the junction unmatched. This CDR3 is CASSAGLARQYF. The DNA of the CDR3 is TGTGCCAGCAGCGCGGGACTAGCTCGGCAGTATTTT.

The sample holds a few counts of this clonotype. The chain combines TRBV20-1 with TRBJ2-5; TRBD2 agrees at 7 bases. Trimming took 0 bases from V and 1 from J; bases not matched to a gene: 8. The CDR3 loop spans 16 amino acids. Germline V CDR1 and CDR2: DFQATT, SNEGSKA (reference sequence). The CDR3 loop reads CSARDASGGGQETQYF. As DNA, the CDR3 is TGCAGTGCTAGAGACGCCTCGGGGGGAGGCCAAGAGACCCAGTACTTC.

The V call is TRBV5-1, the J call TRBJ2-1, with 9 bases lining up with TRBD2. The CDR3 runs 15 residues. The junction had 6 bases not matched to a gene; V was cut back by 4 bases and J by 4 bases. CDR1 and CDR2 from the germline V gene are SGHRS and YFSETQ. DNA of the CDR3: TGCGCCAGCAGCCTCAATGCGGGAGGGTACAATGAGCAGTTCTTC. Encoded protein: CASSLNAGGYNEQFF.

This clonotype was recorded a few times. J is TRBJ1-2 and V is TRBV7-2, with D hard to call. CDR1 and CDR2 from the germline V gene are SGHTA and FQGNSA. This CDR3 is 14 amino acids long. Trimming cost V 2 bases and J 4 bases, with 11 bases left between them. CDR3 sequence: CASSLRDSSYGYTF. CDR3 sequence (DNA): TGTGCCAGCAGCTTAAGGGATAGTAGCTATGGCTACACCTTC.

The chain carries TRBV4-2 and TRBJ1-2, with 9 bases fitting TRBD1. V shed 3 bases, J shed 2 bases, and the junction held 7 bases outside the gene matches. Germline V CDR1 and CDR2: LGHNA, YNFKEQ. CDR3 length: 16 residues. The CDR3 reads CASSQGVGTGNYGYTF. CDR3 in DNA: TGTGCCAGCAGCCAGGGGGTCGGGACAGGGAACTATGGCTACACCTTC.

This clonotype has at least ten counts. The J gene is TRBJ1-1, the V gene TRBV20-1; D uncertain. This CDR3 has 13 amino acids. The V end was cut by 0 bases, the J end by 0 bases, with 5 bases between. CDR1 and CDR2 from the germline V gene are DFQATT and SNEGSKA (reference sequence). The CDR3 DNA reads as TGCAGTGCTAGAGAGGATATGAACACTGAAGCTTTCTTT. This gives the protein CSAREDMNTEAFF.

CDR3 DNA sequence: TGTGCCAGCAGTTTAGAGGGGACGGATCAGCCCCAGCATTTT. It specifies CASSLEGTDQPQHF. The chain has TRBV12-3 or TRBV12-4 and TRBJ1-5, with D possibly matching TRBD1 (5 bases). This CDR3 is built from 14 residues. V dropped 1 base and J dropped 5 bases, with 9 bases sitting between them.

The rearrangement links TRBV12-3 or TRBV12-4 to TRBJ2-2; TRBD1 matches at 9 bases. Trimming took 6 bases from V and 5 from J; bases not matched to a gene: 13. This CDR3 contains 17 residues. In DNA, the CDR3 is TGTGCCAGCAGCCACGCCCCAGGACAGGGGAGGACCGGGGAGCTGTTTTTT. As protein: CASSHAPGQGRTGELFF.

This clonotype was counted only a few times. J is TRBJ2-4 and V is TRBV12-3 or TRBV12-4; D is perhaps TRBD1 or TRBD2 (5 bases each). V was shortened by 6 bases and J by 0 bases, with 12 bases between the two germline ends. The CDR3 is 15 residues long. The CDR3 protein is CASRRGDLAKNIQYF. The DNA for the CDR3 is TGTGCCAGCAGGAGGGGAGACCTAGCCAAAAACATTCAGTACTTC.

V gene TRBV9 combines with J gene TRBJ2-7, with D unresolved. This CDR3 is 14 amino acids long. V was pared by 0 bases and J by 0 bases, with 7 bases between. Germline V gene data show CDR1 as SGDLS and CDR2 as YYNGEE. CDR3 coding DNA: TGTGCCAGCAGCGTAGCTTATGGCTCCTACGAGCAGTACTTC. Protein sequence: CASSVAYGSYEQYF. The entire variable domain, with the rest obtained from reference TRBV9 and TRBJ2-7, is as follows: DSGVTQTPKHLITATGQRVTLRCSPRSGDLSVYWYQQSLDQGLQFLIQYYNGEERAKGNILERFSAQQFPDLHSELNLSSLELGDSALYFCASSVAYGSYEQYFGPGTRLTVT.

This clonotype has a count of ten or more. The V gene is TRBV7-3, the J gene TRBJ2-1; no reliable D call. CDR3 length: 12 amino acids. Germline lookup yields CDR1 SGHTA and CDR2 FQGTGA. The ends were cut back, 5 bases at V and 5 bases at J, with 7 bases in the middle. For the CDR3, the DNA is TGTGCCAGCAGCGAGGCCGACAATGAGCAGTTCTTC. It encodes CASSEADNEQFF.

The chain carries TRBV5-1 and TRBJ2-4; TRBD2 agrees at 13 bases. The germline V gene encodes CDR1 SGHRS and CDR2 YFSETQ. After removal of 2 bases from V and 7 bases from J, the junction contained 6 bases not matched to a gene. There are 16 residues in the CDR3. CDR3 in amino acids: CASSFGLAGEVNIQYF. CDR3 coding DNA: TGCGCCAGCAGCTTCGGACTAGCGGGAGAAGTGAACATTCAGTACTTC.

The table lists this clonotype with a few counts. The chain joins TRBV14 to TRBJ2-5; perhaps TRBD2 as D (6 bases). The CDR3 runs 15 residues. The V end was cut by 2 bases, the J end by 2 bases, with 12 bases between. Germline loops: CDR1 SGHDN, CDR2 FVKESK. CDR3 loop: CASSQYGTAQETQYF. The CDR3 DNA follows: TGTGCCAGCAGCCAATACGGGACTGCACAAGAGACCCAGTACTTC.

This rearrangement joins TRBV7-2 to TRBJ1-2; TRBD1 aligns across 7 bases. Germline-derived CDR1 and CDR2 are SGHTA and FQGNSA. The CDR3 has 17 residues. Trimming removed 1 base from V and 5 bases from J; junction bases left unmatched: 13. Here the CDR3 DNA reads TGTGCCAGCAGCTTAGGGGACTTAAGACAGGGATGGTATGGCTACACCTTC. Translated, it gives CASSLGDLRQGWYGYTF.